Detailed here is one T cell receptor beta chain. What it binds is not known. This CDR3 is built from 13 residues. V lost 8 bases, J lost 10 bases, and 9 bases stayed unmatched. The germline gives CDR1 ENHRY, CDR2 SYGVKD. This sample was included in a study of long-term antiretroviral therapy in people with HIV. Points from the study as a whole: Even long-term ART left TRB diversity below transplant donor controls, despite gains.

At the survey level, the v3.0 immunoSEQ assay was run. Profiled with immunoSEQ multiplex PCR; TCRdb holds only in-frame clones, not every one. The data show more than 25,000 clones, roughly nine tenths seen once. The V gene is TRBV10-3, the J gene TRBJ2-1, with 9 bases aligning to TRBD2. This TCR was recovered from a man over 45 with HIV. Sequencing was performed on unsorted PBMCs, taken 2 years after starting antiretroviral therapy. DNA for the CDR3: TGTGCCATCCTCGAACTAGCGGGTGGGGAGCAGTTCTTC. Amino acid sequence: CAILELAGGEQFF.